One sample yielded the 25 T cell receptor beta chains listed below, sequenced in a study of cytotoxic CD8 clonotypes in ibrutinib-treated CLL. Using immunoSEQ multiplex PCR, the repertoire was profiled, and TCRdb retains in-frame clones only, with some absent. Here the sample spans about 39,000 clones, 65% to 70% being singletons. Material: PBMCs, obtained at disease progression, from a patient treated with ibrutinib. These receptors were obtained from a human donor with chronic lymphocytic leukemia.

The genes are TRBV28 and TRBJ2-3; 11 bases fit TRBD2. V gave up 3 bases and J gave up 4 bases; unmatched junction bases: 0. Germline V gene data show CDR1 as MDHEN and CDR2 as SYDVKM. The CDR3 length is 14 residues. This chain's CDR3 is CASSFSGRADTQYF. Written as DNA, the CDR3 is TGTGCCAGCAGTTTTAGCGGGAGGGCAGATACGCAGTATTTT.

V and J are TRBV5-4 and TRBJ2-5, with 12 bases lining up with TRBD1. Germline CDR1 reads SGHNT; CDR2 reads YYREEE (reference sequence). V shed 4 bases and J 5 bases; nucleotides not matched to a gene: 6. This CDR3 region has 15 residues. CDR3 in amino acids: CASSPGQGAWETQYF. The CDR3 coding sequence is TGTGCCAGCAGCCCGGGACAGGGGGCATGGGAGACCCAGTACTTC.

The chain couples TRBV27 to TRBJ2-7; TRBD1 matches 9 bases. V dropped 0 bases and J dropped 2; count of bases not matched to a gene: 2. This CDR3 has 15 residues. CDR1 is MNHEY, CDR2 SMNVEV, per germline (reference sequence). CDR3 in DNA: TGTGCCAGCAGTTTATCGGACAGGGGTCCCTACGAGCAGTACTTC. Its translation: CASSLSDRGPYEQYF.

This clone occurred a few times. The chain couples TRBV27 to TRBJ2-7; D may be TRBD1 (5 bases). Germline assignment: CDR1 MNHEY and CDR2 SMNVEV (reference sequence). This CDR3 comprises 14 residues. V was trimmed by 5 bases and J by 0 bases, leaving 11 bases between them. DNA for the CDR3: TGTGCCAGCAGTCTAGACAGCCTCTCCTACGAGCAGTACTTC. Encoded protein: CASSLDSLSYEQYF.

This chain links TRBV10-2 with TRBJ2-1; the D gene is possibly TRBD2 (6 bases). The CDR3 spans 13 residues. Germline V gives CDR1 WSHSY, CDR2 SAAADI. With 2 bases removed from V and 9 bases from J, the gap between germline ends came to 11 bases. The CDR3 is CASSEGGWVEQFF. The CDR3 DNA follows: TGCGCCAGCAGTGAGGGAGGGTGGGTTGAGCAGTTCTTC.

This chain uses TRBV18 with TRBJ1-2; D is ambiguous. The germline gives CDR1 KGHSH, CDR2 LQKENI. The CDR3 spans 16 residues. V gave up 5 bases and J gave up 3 bases, with 19 bases separating them. The CDR3 protein is CASSKSSGKEDYGYTF. CDR3 in DNA: TGTGCCAGCTCAAAGTCATCGGGGAAGGAAGACTATGGCTACACCTTC.

The chain carries TRBV19 and TRBJ2-7; 8 bases match TRBD1. CDR3 length equals 13 residues. Germline loops: CDR1 LNHDA, CDR2 SQIVND (reference sequence). Trimming took 7 bases from V and 5 from J; bases not matched to a gene: 7. The CDR3 DNA reads TGTGCCAGTACCCCGACAGGGGCGAACGAGCAGTACTTC. The encoded protein is CASTPTGANEQYF.

The table lists this clone with a count of one. This sequence joins TRBV29-1 and TRBJ1-3; unclear D gene. CDR1 and CDR2 (germline): SQVTM, ANQGSEA. The CDR3 spans 13 residues. The CDR3 coding sequence is TGCAGTGCATTCGACACGGGTCGTTTCACCATATATTTT. It is translated as CSAFDTGRFTIYF.

This clone was seen a few times. V is TRBV6-1 and J is TRBJ1-6; D call uncertain. The CDR3 extends over 14 amino acids. CDR1 is MNHNS and CDR2 is SASEGT in the germline V gene. V lost 7 bases and J 6 bases, leaving 13 bases between the germline ends. This chain's CDR3 is CASTRRSFNSPLHF. The DNA for the CDR3 is TGTGCCAGCACCAGACGGTCGTTTAATTCACCCCTCCACTTT.

Points on this clone: Relative to the germline gene, one junction end is altered; a read error may explain this. The CDR3 coding sequence is TGTGCTAGCAGCATAGGACAGGGCTCAGATACGCAGTATTTT. Protein: CASSIGQGSDTQYF. The chain combines TRBV7-7 with TRBJ2-3; 8 bases fit TRBD1. Germline lookup yields CDR1 SSHAT and CDR2 FNYEAQ (reference sequence). This CDR3 has 14 amino acids.

CDR3 loop: CASSDGTGVYTGELFF. Written as DNA, the CDR3 is TGTGCCAGTAGCGATGGGACAGGGGTATACACCGGGGAGCTGTTTTTT. The chain combines TRBV19 with TRBJ2-2; 10 bases agree with TRBD1. After removal of 6 bases from V and 3 bases from J, the junction contained 7 bases not matched to a gene. The CDR3 spans 16 residues. Germline CDR1 and CDR2: LNHDA and SQIVND (reference sequence).

CDR3: CASSFSGTGLGSTGELFF. DNA of the CDR3: TGTGCCAGCAGCTTCTCCGGGACAGGCCTTGGGAGCACCGGGGAGCTGTTTTTT. The rearrangement joins TRBV7-2 to TRBJ2-2; 8 bases line up with TRBD1. Germline V gene data show CDR1 as SGHTA and CDR2 as FQGNSA. The V and J ends lost 3 bases and 4 bases, in that order; junction bases with no gene match: 13. This CDR3 has 18 amino acids. Supplemented by reference TRBV7-2 and TRBJ2-2, the full variable domain reads GAGVSQSPSNKVTEKGKDVELRCDPISGHTALYWYRQSLGQGLEFLIYFQGNSAPDKSGLPSDRFSAERTGGSVSTLTIQRTQQEDSAVYLCASSFSGTGLGSTGELFFGEGSRLTVL.

The chain uses TRBV13 and TRBJ2-7; 11 nucleotides align to TRBD2. V dropped 5 bases and J dropped 4; count of bases not matched to a gene: 7. From germline, CDR1 is PRHDT and CDR2 FYEKMQ (reference sequence). The CDR3 length is 15 residues. In nucleotides, the CDR3 is TGTGCCAGCAGCCATGGGACTAGCGGAGTTTACGAGCAGTACTTC. Protein sequence: CASSHGTSGVYEQYF.

The V and J genes are TRBV10-3 and TRBJ1-4; possibly TRBD1 for D (5 bases). Germline V gene lookup returns CDR1 ENHRY and CDR2 SYGVKD. The V end lost 2 bases, the J end lost 3 bases, and 7 bases lay between the germline ends. This CDR3 contains 14 residues. The CDR3 here is CAISEGGANEKLFF. Here the CDR3 DNA reads TGTGCCATCAGTGAGGGGGGTGCTAATGAAAAACTGTTTTTT.

J is TRBJ1-2 and V is TRBV5-5; D gene ambiguous. The CDR3 runs 11 residues. V gave up 0 bases and J gave up 5 bases, with 2 bases separating them. Germline V lookup: CDR1 SGHKS, CDR2 YYEKEE (reference sequence). The CDR3 coding sequence is TGTGCCAGCAGCTTGGAGTATGGCTACACCTTC. This translates into CASSLEYGYTF.

The rearrangement uses TRBV5-1 and TRBJ2-1; D gene uncertain. Germline V lookup: CDR1 SGHRS, CDR2 YFSETQ. Trimming pared 5 bases from V and 6 bases from J, leaving 21 bases between. The CDR3 is 16 amino acids. In DNA form, the CDR3 reads TGCGCCAGCAGGGGCAACCGGGCCTCGGTCTTCAATGAGCAGTTCTTC. Translating gives CASRGNRASVFNEQFF.

The chain has TRBV5-1 and TRBJ1-1, with 7 positions matching TRBD1. This CDR3 is 14 amino acids long. Germline-derived CDR1 and CDR2 are SGHRS and YFSETQ. J was trimmed by 3 bases and V by 4 bases; bases with no gene match: 6. CDR3 in amino acids: CASSTGEFDTEAFF. The CDR3 coding sequence is TGCGCCAGCAGCACAGGGGAATTCGACACTGAAGCTTTCTTT. The full variable domain, completed using reference TRBV5-1 and TRBJ1-1, is KAGVTQTPRYLIKTRGQQVTLSCSPISGHRSVSWYQQTPGQGLQFLFEYFSETQRNKGNFPGRFSGRQFSNSRSEMNVSTLELGDSALYLCASSTGEFDTEAFFGQGTRLTVV.

This chain uses TRBV2 with TRBJ1-5; 8 bases are a match to TRBD1. Germline assignment: CDR1 SNHLY and CDR2 FYNNEI. This CDR3 has 16 amino acids. After removal of 6 bases from V and 4 bases from J, the junction contained 11 bases not matched to a gene. CDR3 DNA: TGTGCCAGCAGGGCGACAGGGGTTTTTGGTAATCAGCCCCAGCATTTT. Translation gives CASRATGVFGNQPQHF.

The gene calls are TRBV7-9 and TRBJ2-2; maybe TRBD1 (6 bases). V gave up 4 bases and J gave up 6 bases, with 15 bases separating them. The CDR3 consists of 15 residues. The germline V gene has CDR1 SEHNR and CDR2 FQNEAQ (reference sequence). CDR3: CASSSPWGPSGELFF. The DNA for the CDR3 is TGTGCCAGCAGCTCGCCGTGGGGGCCTTCCGGGGAGCTGTTTTTT. Based on the CDR3 plus reference TRBV7-9 and TRBJ2-2, the full variable domain is DTGVSQNPRHKITKRGQNVTFRCDPISEHNRLYWYRQTLGQGPEFLTYFQNEAQLEKSRLLSDRFSAERPKGSFSTLEIQRTEQGDSAMYLCASSSPWGPSGELFFGEGSRLTVL.

With regard to this clone: This likely comes from a read error, as the CDR3 has no conserved phenylalanine or tryptophan at its end. The limits of the CDR3 on the DNA are not certain, so only TCRdb's listed CDR3 is given. V is TRBV20-1 and J is TRBJ2-7; the DNA was not compared with TRBD1, the D call given in the table. Including both end residues, the CDR3 is 11 amino acids long. The V gene's germline CDR1 is DFQATT and CDR2 SNEGSKA (reference sequence). The chain's CDR3 is CSARDSRVLGL.

This clone was seen a few times. This rearrangement joins TRBV5-1 to TRBJ2-2; D possibly corresponds to TRBD1 (6 bases). The V gene lost 4 bases and the J gene lost 4 bases, with 17 bases spanning the gap. Germline V gene data show CDR1 as SGHRS and CDR2 as YFSETQ. This CDR3 region has 16 residues. CDR3 amino acids: CASSPQGQGGTGELFF. The CDR3 DNA sequence: TGCGCCAGCAGCCCACAGGGACAAGGGGGCACCGGGGAGCTGTTTTTT.

The gene calls are TRBV15 and TRBJ2-5; 8 positions match TRBD1. Germline trimming cut 5 bases from V and 7 bases from J; bases unmatched to any gene: 12. The CDR3 length is 15 residues. Germline CDR1 reads LNHNV; CDR2 reads YYDKDF (reference sequence). This CDR3 is CATSVDLTGAWTQYF. DNA for the CDR3: TGTGCCACCAGCGTCGACCTGACAGGGGCATGGACCCAGTACTTC. Complete variable domain (other parts from reference TRBV15 and TRBJ2-5): DAMVIQNPRYQVTQFGKPVTLSCSQTLNHNVMYWYQQKSSQAPKLLFHYYDKDFNNEADTPDNFQSRRPNTSFCFLDIRSPGLGDTAMYLCATSVDLTGAWTQYFGPGTRLLVL.

J is TRBJ2-7 and V is TRBV11-2; weak D call: TRBD2 (5 bases). CDR1 is SGHAT and CDR2 is FQNNGV in the germline V gene. The CDR3 is made up of 13 amino acids. V lost 1 base to trimming and J lost 3 bases, with 7 bases between them. This CDR3 is CASSLVRGYEQYF. The DNA for the CDR3 is TGTGCCAGCAGCTTAGTACGGGGCTACGAGCAGTACTTC.

This clone was counted only a few times. The chain has TRBV9 and TRBJ2-2; TRBD1 aligns across 8 bases. Germline CDR1 reads SGDLS; CDR2 reads YYNGEE. The ends lost 3 bases at V and 1 base at J; junction bases unmatched: 8. The CDR3 sequence is 17 residues long. CDR3: CASSALTGTGNTGELFF. The CDR3 DNA follows: TGTGCCAGCAGCGCACTCACCGGGACAGGGAACACCGGGGAGCTGTTTTTT.

There are a few counts of this clone. V gene TRBV29-1 combines with J gene TRBJ2-5; a possible D gene is TRBD2 (5 bases). V shed 0 bases and J shed 1 base, with 18 bases lying between them. This CDR3 is built from 17 residues. Germline loops: CDR1 SQVTM, CDR2 ANQGSEA. CDR3 amino acids: CSVEDPFSGKTQETQYF. CDR3 bases: TGCAGCGTTGAAGATCCCTTTTCGGGGAAGACCCAAGAGACCCAGTACTTC.